This T cell receptor (beta chain) is drawn from a study of Graves' ophthalmopathy and Graves' hyperthyroidism. On the study more broadly: Stable hyperthyroidism referred to disease that showed no ophthalmopathy within 18 months of follow-up. Points from the study as a whole: Ophthalmopathy progression was predicted with approximately 64% sensitivity and approximately 72% specificity.

RNA transcripts yielded amplified TCR beta CDR3 regions. First-round RT-PCR with HTBI primers preceded a second-round multiplex PCR. TCRdb reanalysed the multiplex PCR reads using MiXCR and keeps one entry per CDR3 protein. The repertoire has about 1.1 million distinct CDR3 sequences, approximately 35% of them found once; the top ten carry 11%. Exclusion covered patients with other autoimmune diseases or uncontrolled infections (as well as pregnancy or lactation). This clonotype showed up many times. Its cognate antigen is unknown. The sample was peripheral blood or thyroid tissue (not recorded which). This clonotype originated in an adult man with Graves' hyperthyroidism.

CDR3 region: CASSLGIPNEKLFF. For the CDR3, the DNA is TGTGCCAGCAGCCTCGGGATTCCTAATGAAAAACTGTTTTTT. J is TRBJ1-4 and V is TRBV5-8; no firm D call. Germline loops: CDR1 SGHTS, CDR2 YDEGEE. This CDR3 is built from 14 residues. Trimming took 4 bases from V and 3 from J, leaving 10 bases between them.